One sample yielded the 15 T cell receptor beta chains listed below, sequenced in a study of blood T cell repertoires in COVID-19. Sequencing used immunoSEQ multiplex PCR; TCRdb keeps in-frame clones, though not all of them. This sample has a few hundred thousand clones, with about 88% found just once. Sequenced input: peripheral blood. Receptor source: a woman aged 70-85 years with COVID-19, enrolled during active disease.

V usage is TRBV9 and J usage is TRBJ2-1, with 13 bases fitting TRBD2. Germline CDR1 and CDR2: SGDLS and YYNGEE. The CDR3 runs 16 residues. The V gene end was trimmed by 0 bases and the J gene end by 4 bases; junction bases not matched to a gene: 1. As DNA, the CDR3 is TGTGCCAGCAGCGTAGAGGGACTAGCGGGGTACAATGAGCAGTTCTTC. Amino acid sequence: CASSVEGLAGYNEQFF.

The chain is built from TRBV19 and TRBJ2-1; 8 positions match TRBD1. Germline V gene data show CDR1 as LNHDA and CDR2 as SQIVND (reference sequence). The CDR3 has 15 residues. V lost 9 bases to trimming and J lost 6 bases; unmatched junction nucleotides: 13. CDR3 nucleotides: TGTGCCAGCCACCCGCCCGGGGGACAGGCCAATGAGCAGTTCTTC. Translating it yields CASHPPGGQANEQFF.

This chain uses TRBV19 with TRBJ2-1; perhaps TRBD2 as D (5 bases). Per the germline V gene, CDR1 is LNHDA and CDR2 is SQIVND (reference sequence). The V end was cut by 0 bases, the J end by 4 bases, with 7 bases between. The CDR3 covers 14 residues. The CDR3 sequence: CASSIDGVYNEQFF. For the CDR3, the DNA is TGTGCCAGTAGTATAGACGGGGTTTACAATGAGCAGTTCTTC.

The rearrangement uses TRBV27 and TRBJ2-1; tentative D call: TRBD2 (7 bases). CDR1 is MNHEY and CDR2 is SMNVEV in the germline V gene (reference sequence). CDR3 length equals 15 residues. V was trimmed by 7 bases and J by 4 bases, leaving 17 bases between them. This CDR3 is CASTYRTAGYNEQFF. The CDR3 DNA reads as TGTGCCAGCACTTATAGGACAGCGGGATACAATGAGCAGTTCTTC.

This clone was counted ten times or more. The chain recombines TRBV28 with TRBJ1-5, with D possibly being TRBD1 (6 bases). From germline, CDR1 is MDHEN and CDR2 SYDVKM. V lost 5 bases to trimming and J lost 4 bases, with 15 bases between them. CDR3 size: 15 residues. The DNA for the CDR3 is TGTGCCAGCAGTCCTACCGGGACATATAATCAGCCCCAGCATTTT. Translating it yields CASSPTGTYNQPQHF.

The V gene is TRBV10-3, the J gene TRBJ2-7, with D unresolved. Per the germline V gene, CDR1 is ENHRY and CDR2 is SYGVKD. The V gene lost 7 bases and the J gene lost 2 bases, with 9 bases spanning the gap. This CDR3 contains 12 residues. The CDR3 bases are TGTGCCATCAAACCAGAAACCTACGAGCAGTACTTC. This gives the protein CAIKPETYEQYF.

V usage is TRBV7-3 and J usage is TRBJ1-6, with 9 positions matching TRBD1. The V gene end was trimmed by 4 bases and the J gene end by 7 bases; junction bases not matched to a gene: 5. Per the germline V gene, CDR1 is SGHTA and CDR2 is FQGTGA. This CDR3 region has 15 residues. CDR3 coding DNA: TGTGCCAGCAGCTCCACAGGGGGCGAGAATTCACCCCTCCACTTT. Translated: CASSSTGGENSPLHF.

The chain couples TRBV11-2 to TRBJ1-1, with a possible D match to TRBD1 (5 bases). The CDR3 spans 14 residues. V lost 5 bases, J lost 1 base, and 11 bases lay in between. Per the germline V gene, CDR1 is SGHAT and CDR2 is FQNNGV. CDR3: CASSPFTGNTEAFF. For the CDR3, the DNA is TGTGCCAGCAGCCCTTTCACAGGGAACACTGAAGCTTTCTTT. The entire variable domain, with the rest obtained from reference TRBV11-2 and TRBJ1-1, is as follows: EAGVAQSPRYKIIEKRQSVAFWCNPISGHATLYWYQQILGQGPKLLIQFQNNGVVDDSQLPKDRFSAERLKGVDSTLKIQPAKLEDSAVYLCASSPFTGNTEAFFGQGTRLTVV.

The chain couples TRBV4-1 to TRBJ2-3, with 15 bases identical to TRBD2. Per germline, CDR1 MGHRA and CDR2 YSYEKL. Trimming took 1 base from V and 2 from J; bases not matched to a gene: 10. The CDR3 totals 20 residues. In DNA form, the CDR3 reads TGCGCCAGCAGCCAAGTACTTGAAGGACTAGCGGGGGGGCCCACAGATACGCAGTATTTT. It specifies CASSQVLEGLAGGPTDTQYF.

V and J are TRBV24-1 and TRBJ2-3; 7 nucleotides match TRBD1. The V gene end was trimmed by 3 bases and the J gene end by 3 bases; junction bases not matched to a gene: 5. The CDR3 totals 15 residues. The germline V gene encodes CDR1 KGHDR and CDR2 SFDVKD. The CDR3 DNA follows: TGTGCCACCAGTGATCGAGACAGGGCGACAGATACGCAGTATTTT. Protein product: CATSDRDRATDTQYF.

The chain carries TRBV6-2 or TRBV6-3 and TRBJ2-7, with D hard to call. There are 15 residues in the CDR3. The V end was cut by 2 bases, the J end by 2 bases, with 13 bases between. The germline CDR1 and CDR2 sequences are MNHEY and SVGEGT. CDR3 amino acids: CASSYPAGQAYEQYF. The CDR3 bases are TGTGCCAGCAGTTACCCGGCAGGCCAGGCCTACGAGCAGTACTTC.

V and J are TRBV14 and TRBJ2-3, with D unclear. Germline CDR1 SGHDN, CDR2 FVKESK. Deletions cut 2 bases from V and 2 bases from J, with 8 bases between. The CDR3 is 14 amino acids. The CDR3 DNA reads as TGTGCCAGCAGCCAACAACTAACCACAGATACGCAGTATTTT. Amino acid sequence: CASSQQLTTDTQYF.

V and J are TRBV7-9 and TRBJ2-3; 11 positions match TRBD2. This CDR3 has 17 residues. Germline lookup yields CDR1 SEHNR and CDR2 FQNEAQ (reference sequence). After removal of 1 base from V and 2 bases from J, the junction contained 5 bases not matched to a gene. The CDR3 coding sequence is TGTGCCAGCAGCTTAGGAGCTAGCGGGGGGTCCACAGATACGCAGTATTTT. Translating it yields CASSLGASGGSTDTQYF. Using reference TRBV7-9 and TRBJ2-3 for the parts outside the CDR3, the full variable domain is DTGVSQNPRHKITKRGQNVTFRCDPISEHNRLYWYRQTLGQGPEFLTYFQNEAQLEKSRLLSDRFSAERPKGSFSTLEIQRTEQGDSAMYLCASSLGASGGSTDTQYFGPGTRLTVL.

This chain uses TRBV4-1 with TRBJ1-6; TRBD1 matches 7 bases. The CDR3 runs 16 residues. The V gene's germline CDR1 is MGHRA and CDR2 YSYEKL. J lost 7 bases, V lost 1 base, and 7 bases had no gene match. CDR3 in DNA: TGCGCCAGCAGCCAAGTTGAAGGGGGCGGAAATTCACCCCTCCACTTT. Translated: CASSQVEGGGNSPLHF.

The chain has TRBV9 and TRBJ2-7; D possibly corresponds to TRBD1 (6 bases). CDR1 SGDLS and CDR2 YYNGEE come from the germline V gene. This CDR3 spans 14 amino acids. With 4 bases removed from V and 0 bases from J, the gap between germline ends came to 11 bases. DNA for the CDR3: TGTGCCAGCAGCTCCGGACAGCTCTCCTACGAGCAGTACTTC. Translated, it gives CASSSGQLSYEQYF.